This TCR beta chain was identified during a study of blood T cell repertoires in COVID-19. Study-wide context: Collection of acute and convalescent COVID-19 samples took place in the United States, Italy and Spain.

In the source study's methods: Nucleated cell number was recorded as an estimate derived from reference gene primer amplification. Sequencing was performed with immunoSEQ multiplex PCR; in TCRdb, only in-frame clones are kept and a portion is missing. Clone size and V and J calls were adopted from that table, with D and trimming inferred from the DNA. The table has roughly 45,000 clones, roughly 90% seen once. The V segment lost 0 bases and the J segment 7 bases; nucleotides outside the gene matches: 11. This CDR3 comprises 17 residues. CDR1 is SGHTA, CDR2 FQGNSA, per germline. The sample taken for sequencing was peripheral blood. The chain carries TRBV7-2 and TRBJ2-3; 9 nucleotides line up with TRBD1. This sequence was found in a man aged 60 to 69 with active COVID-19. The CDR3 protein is CASSLATGQGLVNTQYF. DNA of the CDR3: TGTGCCAGCAGCTTAGCGACGGGACAGGGATTGGTAAATACGCAGTATTTT.